This passage covers 14 T cell receptor beta chains from one sample sequenced in a study of T cells in women clearing cervical HPV infection. The data were produced by immunoSEQ multiplex PCR, yet TCRdb's version contains in-frame clones alone and is incomplete. The specimen's table records about 24,000 clones. Sequenced: blood buffy coat. The receptors stem from a woman between 18 and 69 years old with a cervical HPV16 infection that either progressed to CIN3+ or cleared (not recorded which).

The covered CDR3 bases are TGTGCCAGCGTACGCCTGACTAGCGGGAGTTCAGATACG. It yields the protein CASVRLTSGSSDT. The whole CDR3 sequence is CASVRLTSGSSDTQYF. The V call is TRBV2, the J call TRBJ2-3; 12 bases match TRBD2. The CDR3 extends 3 residues past the end of the read, so its final part is completed from the germline J gene. The V gene's germline CDR1 is SNHLY and CDR2 FYNNEI. The CDR3 is made up of 16 amino acids. V dropped 8 bases and J dropped 4; count of bases not matched to a gene: 10. The full variable domain, its missing parts supplied by reference TRBV2 and TRBJ2-3, is EPEVTQTPSHQVTQMGQEVILRCVPISNHLYFYWYRQILGQKVEFLVSFYNNEISEKSEIFDDQFSVERPDGSNFTLKIRSTKLEDSAMYFCASVRLTSGSSDTQYFGPGTRLTVL.

Comment on this clone: Read sequence stops 3 residues before the CDR3 end, and the germline J gene provides the missing end. This chain links TRBV5-1 with TRBJ1-2, with TRBD1 identical over 9 bases. Germline V gene data show CDR1 as SGHRS and CDR2 as YFSETQ. The CDR3 totals 15 residues. J gave up 6 bases and V 3 bases, and 9 bases lay outside the gene matches. CDR3 in amino acids: CASSSSRDRVDGYTF. The sequenced part of the CDR3 DNA is TGCGCCAGCAGCTCGAGCCGGGACAGGGTCGATGGC.

Comment on this clone: The read gets to within 3 residues of the CDR3 end, and the germline J gene fills in the rest. The genes are TRBV18 and TRBJ2-6, with 7 bases identical to TRBD1. The CDR3 sequence is 16 residues long. Germline V CDR1 and CDR2: KGHSH, LQKENI. J was trimmed by 1 base and V by 6 bases; bases with no gene match: 6. The CDR3 protein is CASSGQHMSGANVLTF. Partial CDR3 DNA: TGTGCCAGCTCGGGACAGCACATGTCTGGGGCCAACGTC.

Remarks on this clone: The CDR3 goes on 3 residues after the read ends, and that part is filled in from the germline J gene. This chain joins TRBV2 and TRBJ1-2, with D tentatively TRBD1 (6 bases). CDR1 and CDR2 (germline): SNHLY, FYNNEI. CDR3 length: 14 amino acids. The sequenced CDR3 bases are TGTGCCAGCAGTTTTCTTCGCCCAGGGGATACC. It encodes CASSFLRPGDT. The whole CDR3 is CASSFLRPGDTYTF.

Note on this clone: From the germline J gene comes the end of the CDR3, since the read stops 3 residues before it. V and J are TRBV13 and TRBJ2-7; 9 nucleotides match TRBD1. V shed 5 bases and J 4 bases; nucleotides not matched to a gene: 9. The CDR3 contains 15 residues. The germline CDR1 and CDR2 sequences are PRHDT and FYEKMQ (reference sequence). CDR3 amino acids: CASSPGLGTGYEQYF. CDR3 DNA (partial): TGTGCCAGCAGCCCAGGCCTTGGGACAGGGTACGAG. Filled out from reference TRBV13 and TRBJ2-7, the complete variable domain reads AAGVIQSPRHLIKEKRETATLKCYPIPRHDTVYWYQQGPGQDPQFLISFYEKMQSDKGSIPDRFSAQQFSDYHSELNMSSLELGDSALYFCASSPGLGTGYEQYFGPGTRLTVT.

This clone registers medium-sized by frequency. With the read ending 3 residues before the CDR3 end, the germline J gene is used to fill in that end. The rearrangement joins TRBV29-1 to TRBJ2-5; D may be TRBD1 (5 bases). The germline CDR1 and CDR2 sequences are SQVTM and ANQGSEA. The V end was cut by 5 bases, the J end by 4 bases, with 20 bases between. The CDR3 sequence is 15 residues long. The CDR3 bases that were read are TGCAGCGTTTATTCCGCGCTAGGGGATTTAGAGACC. Protein sequence: CSVYSALGDLET. The full CDR3 is CSVYSALGDLETQYF.

As concerns this clone: The read finishes 3 residues shy of the CDR3 end, and the germline J gene is used to complete it. The chain combines TRBV20-1 with TRBJ2-7; possible D gene TRBD1, 6 bases. Trimming took 7 bases from V and 0 from J, leaving 13 bases between them. This CDR3 spans 13 amino acids. Germline CDR1 reads DFQATT; CDR2 reads SNEGSKA (reference sequence). CDR3 sequence: CSGTGISSYEQYF. The CDR3 DNA, read in part, is TGCAGTGGAACAGGGATTAGCTCCTACGAG.

Of note for this clone: From the germline J gene comes the end of the CDR3, since the read stops 3 residues before it. The V gene is TRBV7-3, the J gene TRBJ2-1; 11 bases agree with TRBD2. The trim removed 5 bases at V and 8 bases at J, leaving 8 bases unmatched. This CDR3 spans 15 amino acids. Germline lookup yields CDR1 SGHTA and CDR2 FQGTGA. CDR3 DNA (partial): TGTGCCAGCAGCCAACTAGCGGGAGAGGTCGATGAG. Translation gives CASSQLAGEVDE. The whole CDR3 sequence is CASSQLAGEVDEQFF.

Comments on this clone: The read comes to an end 3 residues before the CDR3 does, leaving the germline J gene to fill in the end. The chain has TRBV11-2 and TRBJ2-7, with D tentatively TRBD2 (5 bases). The V gene's germline CDR1 is SGHAT and CDR2 FQNNGV. The length of the CDR3 is 13 residues. With 6 bases removed from V and 0 bases from J, the gap between germline ends came to 9 bases. Partial CDR3 DNA: TGTGCCAGCAGTGACGGACTCTCCTACGAG. Protein product: CASSDGLSYE. The CDR3 as a whole reads CASSDGLSYEQYF.

With regard to this clone: The read falls 3 residues short of the CDR3 end, and the missing part is taken from the germline J gene. The chain links TRBV10-1 to TRBJ2-3, with 7 bases fitting TRBD1. V lost 6 bases, J lost 4 bases, and 4 bases stayed unmatched. The CDR3 contains 13 residues. The germline gives CDR1 WNHNN, CDR2 SYGVQD (reference sequence). CDR3 loop: CASSRQGADTQYF. Incomplete CDR3 DNA: TGCGCCAGCAGCAGACAGGGAGCAGATACG.

On this clone itself: The sequence runs out 3 residues before the end of the CDR3; the remainder is reconstructed from the germline J gene. J is TRBJ2-7 and V is TRBV5-1; perhaps TRBD1 as D (6 bases). The CDR3 is 15 amino acids. In germline, CDR1 is SGHRS, CDR2 YFSETQ. The V end was cut by 0 bases, the J end by 2 bases, with 12 bases between. The part of the CDR3 DNA that was read is TGCGCCAGCAGCTTGGATAGGGGGTTCACCTACGAG. Protein product: CASSLDRGFTYE. The complete CDR3 sequence is CASSLDRGFTYEQYF.

Here the CDR3 reads CASSPRTSWGELFF. The CDR3 bases that were read are TGTGCCAGCAGCCCTAGGACATCCTGGGGGGAG. The chain recombines TRBV11-2 with TRBJ2-2; possibly TRBD1 for D (5 bases). The read ends 3 residues before the CDR3 terminus; that terminus is restored from the germline J gene. CDR1 is SGHAT, CDR2 FQNNGV, per germline. V was shortened by 5 bases and J by 8 bases, with 15 bases between the two germline ends. This CDR3 region has 14 residues.

As for this clone: The sequence runs out 3 residues before the end of the CDR3; the remainder is reconstructed from the germline J gene. The chain employs TRBV18 and TRBJ2-1; 12 bases fit TRBD2. The V gene's germline CDR1 is KGHSH and CDR2 LQKENI. J lost 9 bases, V lost 3 bases, and 15 bases had no gene match. This CDR3 comprises 18 residues. The CDR3: CASSPPTASGGAWGEQFF. The DNA read from the CDR3 is TGTGCCAGCTCACCCCCCACCGCTAGCGGGGGGGCCTGGGGTGAG. Looking up the rest from reference TRBV18 and TRBJ2-1 gives the full variable domain: NAGVMQNPRHLVRRRGQEARLRCSPMKGHSHVYWYRQLPEEGLKFMVYLQKENIIDESGMPKERFSAEFPKEGPSILRIQQVVRGDSAAYFCASSPPTASGGAWGEQFFGPGTRLTVL.

On this clone: The read ends 3 residues early relative to the CDR3; the germline J gene fills the gap. The chain uses TRBV7-7 and TRBJ2-6; 11 bases are shared with TRBD2. The ends lost 5 bases at V and 0 bases at J; junction bases unmatched: 3. Germline loops: CDR1 SSHAT, CDR2 FNYEAQ (reference sequence). The CDR3 consists of 17 residues. The sequenced part of the CDR3 DNA is TGTGCCAGCAGCCCGGGACTAGCGGCCTCTGGGGCCAACGTC. Its translation is CASSPGLAASGANV. The whole CDR3 protein is CASSPGLAASGANVLTF. Together with reference TRBV7-7 and TRBJ2-6, the CDR3 gives the full variable domain: GAGVSQSPRYKVTKRGQDVTLRCDPISSHATLYWYQQALGQGPEFLTYFNYEAQPDKSGLPSDRFSAERPEGSISTLTIQRTEQRDSAMYRCASSPGLAASGANVLTFGAGSRLTVL.